One sample yielded the 7 T cell receptor beta chains listed below, sequenced in a study of patients and donors after allogeneic stem cell transplantation. Using its own MiXCR run on the RT-PCR reads, TCRdb lists one record per CDR3 protein. In the table there are hundreds of thousands of distinct CDR3 sequences, 16% of which are singletons. The sequencing input was blood, either unsorted or a sorted T cell fraction (not recorded which). Every receptor here comes from a human donor who was either an allogeneic HSCT recipient or a stem cell or donor lymphocyte infusion donor (not recorded which). It is not recorded whose cells these are; they may come from a transplant donor.

This clonotype has at least ten counts. This rearrangement joins TRBV4-1 to TRBJ1-2; possibly TRBD1 for D (5 bases). Germline lookup yields CDR1 MGHRA and CDR2 YSYEKL. The germline V and J ends were trimmed by 5 bases and 7 bases, with 17 bases remaining between them. The CDR3 contains 14 residues. DNA of the CDR3: TGCGCCAGCAGCTGGGGCAGCGAGGTCTCTGGCTACACCTTC. Its protein is CASSWGSEVSGYTF.

The gene calls are TRBV7-2 and TRBJ2-5; 7 positions match TRBD1. Germline loops: CDR1 SGHTA, CDR2 FQGNSA. The CDR3 spans 13 residues. V was pared by 5 bases and J by 4 bases, with 4 bases of the junction left unmatched. The chain's CDR3 is CASSRDRVETQYF. The CDR3 nucleotides read TGTGCCAGCAGCCGAGACAGGGTAGAGACCCAGTACTTC.

The gene calls are TRBV13 and TRBJ2-7; 13 bases fit TRBD2. The CDR3 has 15 residues. Trimming cost V 6 bases and J 6 bases; bases outside gene matches: 8. Germline V gives CDR1 PRHDT, CDR2 FYEKMQ (reference sequence). The CDR3 is CASRGLAGVSGEQYF. The CDR3 DNA sequence: TGTGCCAGCAGAGGACTAGCGGGAGTTTCCGGCGAGCAGTACTTC.

This clonotype was detected only once. The V gene is TRBV2, the J gene TRBJ1-2, with no clear D. The CDR3 consists of 13 residues. Germline values: CDR1 SNHLY, CDR2 FYNNEI. With 6 bases removed from V and 4 bases from J, the gap between germline ends came to 12 bases. The CDR3, as DNA: TGTGCCAGCAGAGGACTCCCTGGCTATGGCTACACCTTC. It translates to CASRGLPGYGYTF. The complete variable domain, with remaining parts taken from reference TRBV2 and TRBJ1-2, reads EPEVTQTPSHQVTQMGQEVILRCVPISNHLYFYWYRQILGQKVEFLVSFYNNEISEKSEIFDDQFSVERPDGSNFTLKIRSTKLEDSAMYFCASRGLPGYGYTFGSGTRLTVV.

The chain carries TRBV20-1 and TRBJ2-2; 10 bases are a match to TRBD2. The germline gives CDR1 DFQATT, CDR2 SNEGSKA (reference sequence). The CDR3 runs 15 residues. V lost 4 bases to trimming and J lost 5 bases; unmatched junction nucleotides: 7. CDR3 loop: CSANSGGTQTGELFF. CDR3 sequence (DNA): TGCAGTGCTAATAGCGGGGGGACCCAAACCGGGGAGCTGTTTTTT.

The V gene is TRBV27, the J gene TRBJ2-3; possible D gene TRBD1, 6 bases. Per the germline V gene, CDR1 is MNHEY and CDR2 is SMNVEV (reference sequence). Trimming removed 1 base at V and 4 bases at J, with 9 bases between. The CDR3 spans 14 residues. CDR3 region: CASSLLEGADTQYF. The CDR3 bases are TGTGCCAGCAGTTTATTAGAGGGGGCAGATACGCAGTATTTT.

The rearrangement joins TRBV9 to TRBJ2-5; 7 bases are shared with TRBD1. The length of the CDR3 is 16 residues. Germline values: CDR1 SGDLS, CDR2 YYNGEE. The trim removed 0 bases at V and 1 base at J, leaving 6 bases unmatched. CDR3 amino acids: CASSVGQGSFQETQYF. The CDR3 DNA is TGTGCCAGCAGCGTAGGACAGGGAAGTTTCCAAGAGACCCAGTACTTC.